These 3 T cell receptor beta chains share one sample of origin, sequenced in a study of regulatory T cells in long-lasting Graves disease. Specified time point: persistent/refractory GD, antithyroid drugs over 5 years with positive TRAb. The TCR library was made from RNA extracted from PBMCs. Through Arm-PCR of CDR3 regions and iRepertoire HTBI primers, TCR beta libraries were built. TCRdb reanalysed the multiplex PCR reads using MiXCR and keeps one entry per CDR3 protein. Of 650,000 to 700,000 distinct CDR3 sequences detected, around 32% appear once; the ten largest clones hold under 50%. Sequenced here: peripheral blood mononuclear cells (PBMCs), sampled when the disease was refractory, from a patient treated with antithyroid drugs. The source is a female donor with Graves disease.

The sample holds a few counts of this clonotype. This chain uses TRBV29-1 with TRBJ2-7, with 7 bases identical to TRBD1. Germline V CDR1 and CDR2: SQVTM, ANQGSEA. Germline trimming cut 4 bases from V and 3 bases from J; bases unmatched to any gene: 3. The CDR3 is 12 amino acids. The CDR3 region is CSVVGQIYEQYF. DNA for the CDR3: TGCAGCGTTGTGGGACAGATCTACGAGCAGTACTTC.

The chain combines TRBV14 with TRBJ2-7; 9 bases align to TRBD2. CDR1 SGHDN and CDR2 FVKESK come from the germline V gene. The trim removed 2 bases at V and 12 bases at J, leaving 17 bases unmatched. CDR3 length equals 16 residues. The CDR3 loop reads CASSQSSGTSMGSRYF. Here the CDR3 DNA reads TGTGCCAGCAGCCAAAGTTCCGGGACTAGCATGGGCAGCCGGTACTTC.

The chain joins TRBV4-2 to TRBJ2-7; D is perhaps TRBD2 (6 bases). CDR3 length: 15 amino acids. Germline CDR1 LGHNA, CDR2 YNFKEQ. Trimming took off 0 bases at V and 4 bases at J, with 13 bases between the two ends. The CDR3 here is CASSQDFRAGYEQYF. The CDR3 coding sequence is TGTGCCAGCAGCCAAGACTTCCGCGCGGGGTACGAGCAGTACTTC.